The rows below give T cell receptor beta chains drawn from one sample of a study of T cell clones after liver transplantation. Data came from immunoSEQ multiplex PCR; TCRdb stores just in-frame clones and leaves some out. Among over 15,000 clones listed, 80% to 90% were seen once. This specimen was CD8+ T cells from blood, taken before liver transplant. The receptors stem from a human donor who received a liver transplant. Each CDR3 is given without its conserved first and last residue. D genes are given only for firm matches.

TRBJ2-1,TRBV6-5,TRBD2,ASSAETSGLNEQF
TRBJ2-7,TRBV27,NA,ASRSQTYEQY
TRBJ2-7,TRBV4-1,NA,ASSISLARAYEQY
TRBJ1-2,TRBV6-5,NA,ASSSTAGGGRSYT
TRBJ2-3,TRBV7-3,NA,ASSSLTRSKQY
TRBJ2-1,TRBV4-1,NA,ASSRLLGTNEQF
TRBJ2-3,TRBV6-6,TRBD1,ASSSRGQYTQY
TRBJ2-2,TRBV9,NA,ASSVLGPPNTGELF
TRBJ2-1,TRBV7-9,NA,ASEQDSSYNEQF
TRBJ2-7,TRBV28,NA,ASSPGLVIYEQY
TRBJ1-1,TRBV19,NA,ASSTWTALNTEAF
TRBJ2-2,TRBV5-1,TRBD2,ASSPDTSGRTVGELF
TRBJ1-1,TRBV19,NA,ASSIEGLNTEAF
TRBJ1-2,TRBV4-3,TRBD1,ASSLGTASGYT
TRBJ2-1,TRBV18,NA,ASSPGQEQF
TRBJ2-1,TRBV9,NA,ASSPGTSEQF
TRBJ2-2,TRBV4-1,NA,ASSHFTGELF
TRBJ2-7,TRBV5-6,NA,ASSFATYEQY
TRBJ1-2,TRBV27,NA,ASSLGGSNYGYT
TRBJ2-7,TRBV7-9,NA,ASSLVGPPGGPQY
TRBJ1-1,TRBV5-6,TRBD1,ASSQWTGTFVGRTEAF
TRBJ2-7,TRBV10-2,NA,ASRSGDSYEQY
TRBJ1-2,TRBV28,TRBD1,ASSGTGGDYGYT
TRBJ2-1,TRBV27,TRBD2,ASSPSGLSSYNEQF
TRBJ2-1,TRBV28,NA,ASSLDRDSYNEQF
TRBJ2-1,TRBV4-3,TRBD2,ASSAGTTAPYNEQF
TRBJ2-7,TRBV19,NA,ASSRGLYEQY
TRBJ2-1,TRBV9,TRBD1,ASSPDRGNEQF
TRBJ2-4,TRBV7-9,NA,ASSLSKENIQY
TRBJ2-7,TRBV27,TRBD2,ASGRGLAGGGHWGQY
TRBJ2-3,TRBV6-1,NA,ASSALESGPITDTQY
TRBJ2-1,TRBV29-1,NA,SVEASYNEQF
TRBJ2-1,TRBV28,TRBD2,ASSIRGAYNEQF
TRBJ2-1,TRBV5-1,NA,ASSLGGSSYNEQF
TRBJ2-4,TRBV6-5,NA,AGLSFAKNIQY
TRBJ2-2,TRBV4-3,NA,ASSPFGTLNTGELF
TRBJ2-2,TRBV29-1,TRBD2,SVAGGTGELF
TRBJ2-1,TRBV7-2,NA,ASSLGPRNEQF
TRBJ2-3,TRBV5-4,TRBD2,ASSSREGGADTQY